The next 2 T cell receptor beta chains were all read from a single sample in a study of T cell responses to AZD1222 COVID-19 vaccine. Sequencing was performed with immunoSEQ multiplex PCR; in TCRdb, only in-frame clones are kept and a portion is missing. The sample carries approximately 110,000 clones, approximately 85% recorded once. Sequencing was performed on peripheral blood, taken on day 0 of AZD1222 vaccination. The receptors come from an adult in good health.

The CDR3 protein is CASSTGWSPLHF. In DNA form, the CDR3 reads TGTGCCAGCAGCACGGGCTGGTCACCCCTCCACTTT. The chain joins TRBV9 to TRBJ1-6; the D is unclear. CDR3 length: 12 amino acids. The V end was cut by 4 bases, the J end by 10 bases, with 9 bases between. Germline V gene data show CDR1 as SGDLS and CDR2 as YYNGEE.

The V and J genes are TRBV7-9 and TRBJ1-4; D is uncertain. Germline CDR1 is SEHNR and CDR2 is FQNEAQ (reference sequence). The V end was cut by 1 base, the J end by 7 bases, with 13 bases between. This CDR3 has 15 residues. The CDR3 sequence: CASSLVVGDGEKLFF. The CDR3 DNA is TGTGCCAGCAGCTTAGTGGTCGGGGATGGTGAAAAACTGTTTTTT. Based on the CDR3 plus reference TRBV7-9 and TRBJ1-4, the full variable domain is DTGVSQNPRHKITKRGQNVTFRCDPISEHNRLYWYRQTLGQGPEFLTYFQNEAQLEKSRLLSDRFSAERPKGSFSTLEIQRTEQGDSAMYLCASSLVVGDGEKLFFGSGTQLSVL.